Listed here is a single T cell receptor (beta chain). Possible read error: a much larger clone is one base away. The data derive from a study of glioma-infiltrating T cells. The iRepertoire nested amplicon-rescue multiplex PCR amplified TCR alpha and beta CDR3s from RNA. TCRdb reanalysed the multiplex PCR reads using MiXCR and keeps one entry per CDR3 protein. The table includes about 400,000 distinct CDR3 sequences, roughly two fifths detected once. Per the germline V gene, CDR1 is MDHEN and CDR2 is SYDVKM. The CDR3 sequence is 15 residues long. The V end was cut by 5 bases, the J end by 13 bases, with 24 bases between.

The origin of this receptor is a human donor with low-grade glioma or glioblastoma, undergoing nonglioma brain surgery, or in good health (not recorded which). This chain connects TRBV28 to TRBJ2-4; D possibly corresponds to TRBD1 (6 bases). The sample consisted of glioma tissue, nonneoplastic brain tissue, or PBMCs (not recorded which). CDR3 in amino acids: CASSPDRTVGNEQYF. The DNA of the CDR3 is TGTGCCAGCAGTCCAGATCGGACAGTCGGAAATGAGCAGTACTTC.